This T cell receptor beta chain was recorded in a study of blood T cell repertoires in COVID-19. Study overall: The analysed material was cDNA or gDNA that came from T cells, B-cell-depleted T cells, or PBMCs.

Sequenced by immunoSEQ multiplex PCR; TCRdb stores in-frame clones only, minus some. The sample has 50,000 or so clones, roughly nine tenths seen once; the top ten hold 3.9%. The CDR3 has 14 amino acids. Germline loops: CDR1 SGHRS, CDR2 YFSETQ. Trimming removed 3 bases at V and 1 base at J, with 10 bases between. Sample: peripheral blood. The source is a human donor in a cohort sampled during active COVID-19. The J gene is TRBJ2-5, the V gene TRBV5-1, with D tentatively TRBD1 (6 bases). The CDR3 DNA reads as TGCGCCAGCAGCTGGCAGGGGTTCCAAGAGACCCAGTACTTC. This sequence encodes CASSWQGFQETQYF. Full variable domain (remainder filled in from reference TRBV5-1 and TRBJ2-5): KAGVTQTPRYLIKTRGQQVTLSCSPISGHRSVSWYQQTPGQGLQFLFEYFSETQRNKGNFPGRFSGRQFSNSRSEMNVSTLELGDSALYLCASSWQGFQETQYFGPGTRLLVL.